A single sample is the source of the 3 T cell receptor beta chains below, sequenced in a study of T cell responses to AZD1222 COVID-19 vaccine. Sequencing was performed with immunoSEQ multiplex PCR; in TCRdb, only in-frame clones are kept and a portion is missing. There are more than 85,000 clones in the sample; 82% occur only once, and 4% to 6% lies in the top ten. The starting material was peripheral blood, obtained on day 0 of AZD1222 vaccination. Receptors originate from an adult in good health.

In DNA, the CDR3 is TGTGTCAGAAGCCGTTTTATGCCCAGGGAGTCGGATCAGCCCCAGCATTTT. Amino acid sequence: CVRSRFMPRESDQPQHF. The V gene is TRBV7-5, the J gene TRBJ1-5. TRBV7-5 is marked as a pseudogene. The CDR3 covers 17 residues.

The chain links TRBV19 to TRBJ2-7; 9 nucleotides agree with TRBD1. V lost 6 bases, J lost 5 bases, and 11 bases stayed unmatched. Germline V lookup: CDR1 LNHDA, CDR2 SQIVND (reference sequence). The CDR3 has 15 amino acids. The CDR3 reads CASSPTGTGFHEQYF. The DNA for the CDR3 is TGTGCCAGTAGCCCGACCGGGACAGGGTTCCACGAGCAGTACTTC.

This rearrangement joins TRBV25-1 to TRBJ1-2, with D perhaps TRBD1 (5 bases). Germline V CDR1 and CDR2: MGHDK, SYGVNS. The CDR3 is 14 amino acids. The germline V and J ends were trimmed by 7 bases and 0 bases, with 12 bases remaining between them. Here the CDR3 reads CASMSSGTNYGYTF. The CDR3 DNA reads TGTGCCAGCATGTCCTCAGGGACTAACTATGGCTACACCTTC.